A selection of T cell receptor beta chains follows, all from one sample in a study of cytomegalovirus exposure and HLA in healthy donors. The protocol was immunoSEQ multiplex PCR, while the TCRdb copy is restricted to in-frame clones and leaves out a portion. The data hold some 150,000 clones, with more than 70% observed a single time. Sequencing used PBMCs. Receptor source: a human donor in good health. Both conserved end residues are part of each CDR3. D genes are given only for firm matches. Only part of the rows carry a size: once, few, many, or a class if the clone is expanded.

>TRBJ2-7|NA|NA|TRBV7-8
TGTGCCAGCAGCCAACTACCGGGACAAGGGGGTTACGAGCAGTACTTC
CASSQLPGQGGYEQYF
>TRBJ1-1|few|TRBD1|TRBV6-5
TGTGCCAGCAGTAAGACGGGACAGGGGGTTGGTGAAGCTTTCTTT
CASSKTGQGVGEAFF
>TRBJ2-3|NA|TRBD2|TRBV28
TGTGCCAGCAGTTTAATCCTATTTGAGGCGGGAGGGCCGACAGATACGCAGTATTTT
CASSLILFEAGGPTDTQYF
>TRBJ1-6|NA|NA|TRBV7-8
TGTGCCAGCAGCCCAAGAGGTGGGACTGATTATTCACCCCTCCACTTT
CASSPRGGTDYSPLHF
>TRBJ1-1|NA|TRBD1|TRBV7-8
TGTGCCAGCAGCCTGGGACAGGGGGCGAAGGTGAACACTGAAGCTTTCTTT
CASSLGQGAKVNTEAFF
>TRBJ1-6|NA|TRBD1|TRBV2
TGTGCCAGCAGTGGCCGACAGGGAGTGGATTCACCCCTCCACTTT
CASSGRQGVDSPLHF
>TRBJ2-7|NA|NA|TRBV7-9
TGTGCCAGCAGCTGCCGGGACTGCTACGAGCAGTACTTC
CASSCRDCYEQYF
>TRBJ2-7|NA|TRBD1|TRBV6-6
TGTGCCAGCAGTTACTCGGGACAGGGGGTGAACGAGCAGTACTTC
CASSYSGQGVNEQYF
>TRBJ2-5|NA|NA|TRBV7-9
TGTGCCAGCAGCTTAGCTCAGGGGCAAGAGACCCAGTACTTC
CASSLAQGQETQYF
>TRBJ1-1|NA|NA|TRBV2
TGTGCCAGAAGGAGGGGTGAAGCTTTCTTT
CARRRGEAFF
>TRBJ2-7|NA|TRBD2|TRBV10-3
TGTGCCATCAGTGGTGGGCGGGGGAGCTCCTACGAGCAGTACTTC
CAISGGRGSSYEQYF
>TRBJ2-1|NA|NA|TRBV15
TGTGCCACGGCCCCGGTCGGTGGGACTGTGCAGTTCTTC
CATAPVGGTVQFF
>TRBJ1-2|NA|NA|TRBV10-3
TGTGCCATCAGTGAGCCGGGAGGGGGAGGCTATGGCTACACCTTC
CAISEPGGGGYGYTF
>TRBJ2-7|NA|TRBD2|TRBV27
TGTGCCAGCAGTTTGGCGGGGGATTCCTACGAGCAGTACTTC
CASSLAGDSYEQYF
>TRBJ2-1|NA|TRBD1|TRBV7-2
TGTGCCAGCAGCTCCCTAGGGACAGGAACGTACAATGAGCAGTTCTTC
CASSSLGTGTYNEQFF
>TRBJ1-5|NA|TRBD1|TRBV7-9
TGTGCCAGCAGCTTAGAGACAGGGGGTCAGCCCCAGCATTTT
CASSLETGGQPQHF
>TRBJ2-3|once|TRBD2|TRBV2
TGTGCCAGCAGAGGGGGACTTGGGACTAGCGGGGGACCTAGCACAGATACGCAGTATTTT
CASRGGLGTSGGPSTDTQYF
>TRBJ1-2|few|NA|TRBV19
TGTGCCAGTAGGGTGGACAGCGACTATGGCTACACCTTC
CASRVDSDYGYTF
>TRBJ2-3|NA|NA|TRBV30
TGTGCCTGGAGCGCAGCCCAGGAGACAGACACATTCACAGATACGCAGTATTTT
CAWSAAQETDTFTDTQYF
>TRBJ2-1|NA|TRBD2|TRBV7-2
TGTGCCAGCAGCTTACTCTTGTCGGGAGGGCGGGACAATGAGCAGTTCTTC
CASSLLLSGGRDNEQFF
>TRBJ2-1|NA|NA|TRBV12-5
TGTGCTAGTGGTTTGGAGGGGAAAGGGATCGGCCCTAGCTCCTACAATGAGCAGTTCTTC
CASGLEGKGIGPSSYNEQFF
>TRBJ2-6|few|TRBD1|TRBV7-9
TGTGCCAGCAGCTTAGGGGGACAGGGCACAGGGGCCAACGTCCTGACTTTC
CASSLGGQGTGANVLTF
>TRBJ1-5|NA|NA|TRBV28
TGTGCCAGCAGTACCGGGACATGGCAGCCCCAGCATTTT
CASSTGTWQPQHF
>TRBJ2-1|NA|TRBD1|TRBV6-6
TGTGCCAGCAGTTATACAGGGGATGAGCAGTTCTTC
CASSYTGDEQFF
>TRBJ2-7|NA|NA|TRBV11-1
TGTGCCAGCAGCTTAGTATTCAGAACACCCTACGAGCAGTACTTC
CASSLVFRTPYEQYF
>TRBJ1-2|NA|TRBD1|TRBV6-6
TGTGCCAGCAGTTATAAGGGACAGCCCTATGGCTACACCTTC
CASSYKGQPYGYTF
>TRBJ1-1|NA|NA|TRBV29-1
TGCAGCGTTGATACAGGGTTGGGATCGAACACTGAAGCTTTCTTT
CSVDTGLGSNTEAFF
>TRBJ2-7|NA|NA|TRBV30
TGTGCCTGGAGAGGGCAGGGGGGTTCCTTCGGGGACGAGCAGTACTTC
CAWRGQGGSFGDEQYF
>TRBJ1-5|NA|NA|TRBV6-1
TGTGCCAGCAGTGAAGGGCGGAGTGCCAATCAGCCCCAGCATTTT
CASSEGRSANQPQHF
>TRBJ1-2|NA|TRBD1|TRBV15
TGTGCCACCAGCAGAGAAAGGACAGGGATCTATGGCTACACCTTC
CATSRERTGIYGYTF
>TRBJ2-1|NA|TRBD2|TRBV5-1
TGCGCCAGCAGCTTGGTCGGGACTAGCGGCAATGAGCAGTTCTTC
CASSLVGTSGNEQFF
>TRBJ2-7|NA|NA|TRBV5-6
TGTGCCAGCAGCTTGGCCGACAGAGAGTTTTCCGAGCAGTACTTC
CASSLADREFSEQYF
>TRBJ2-3|NA|TRBD2|TRBV11-2
TGTGCCAGCAGCCGACTACTAGCGGGAGCTGTCTCAGATACGCAGTATTTT
CASSRLLAGAVSDTQYF
>TRBJ2-1|NA|NA|TRBV7-2
TGTGCCAGCATCCAATCGGCTAGGGGATACAATGAGCAGTTCTTC
CASIQSARGYNEQFF
>TRBJ2-7|NA|NA|TRBV7-6
TGTGCCAGCAGCTTAGTTGTATCGGCGGGCGAGCAGTACTTC
CASSLVVSAGEQYF
>TRBJ2-2|NA|TRBD2|TRBV11-2
TGTGCCAGCAGCGCGGGACTAGCGGGAGACCGGGAGCTGTTTTTT
CASSAGLAGDRELFF
>TRBJ1-2|NA|NA|TRBV5-1
TGCGCCAGCAGCTTGTCCCCAGGGGACTATGGCTACACCTTC
CASSLSPGDYGYTF
>TRBJ1-5|NA|NA|TRBV5-1
TGCGCCAGCAGCTTGGTTCCCGGGGTCAATCAGCCCCAGCATTTT
CASSLVPGVNQPQHF
>TRBJ2-5|NA|NA|TRBV2
TGTGCCAGCAGTGAAATCTTACTAGCTGGGGAGACCCAGTACTTC
CASSEILLAGETQYF
>TRBJ2-1|NA|NA|TRBV7-9
TGTGCCAGCAGCTTATATAGCGGTGATGAGCAGTTCTTC
CASSLYSGDEQFF
>TRBJ1-1|NA|NA|TRBV7-8
TGTGCCAGCAGCGCACAGGGCACTGAAGCTTTCTTT
CASSAQGTEAFF
>TRBJ1-1|NA|NA|TRBV7-9
TGTGCCAGCAGTCGCTCGGGGGGCGCAAAAAACACTGAAGCTTTCTTT
CASSRSGGAKNTEAFF
>TRBJ1-2|NA|NA|TRBV7-9
TGTGCCAGCAGCCCCGAGGGAGATGGCTACACCTTC
CASSPEGDGYTF
>TRBJ2-7|NA|NA|TRBV6-1
TGTGCCAGCGCAGGGAAAGGGTACGAGCAGTACTTC
CASAGKGYEQYF
>TRBJ2-7|NA|TRBD1|TRBV5-1
TGCGCCAGCAGCCCCAGGGACAGGACCACCTACGAGCAGTACTTC
CASSPRDRTTYEQYF
>TRBJ1-2|NA|NA|TRBV19
TGTGCCAGTAGTATTTGGTTGGGAGACTATGGCTACACCTTC
CASSIWLGDYGYTF
>TRBJ2-7|once|NA|TRBV7-9
TGTGCCAGCAACACATTCACAGGCGCCACCTACGAGCAGTACTTC
CASNTFTGATYEQYF
>TRBJ2-7|NA|NA|TRBV6-1
TGTGCCAGCAGTGATTCTCGGGAGCAGTACTTC
CASSDSREQYF
>TRBJ2-7|NA|NA|TRBV27
TGTGCCAGCAGTTGGTTTGGGGCAACGGGCGAGCAGTACTTC
CASSWFGATGEQYF
>TRBJ1-5|once|TRBD1|TRBV7-2
TGTGCCAGCAGCTTATGGGGACAGCCTGCGCCCCAGCATTTT
CASSLWGQPAPQHF
>TRBJ1-2|NA|TRBD1|TRBV15
TGTGCCACCAGCAGAGATCCCCGGGGACAGGGAAGGAACTATGGCTACACCTTC
CATSRDPRGQGRNYGYTF
>TRBJ1-2|NA|NA|TRBV9
TGTGCCAGCAGCGCGCGTGATGACGGGTGGTCCGCTAACTATGGCTACACCTTC
CASSARDDGWSANYGYTF
>TRBJ2-3|NA|TRBD1|TRBV18
TGTGCCAGCTCACCGGGACAGGTAGATACGCAGTATTTT
CASSPGQVDTQYF
>TRBJ2-1|NA|NA|TRBV6-1
TGTGCCAGCAGTGTTCACGAGGGTGAAGGAAATGAGCAGTTCTTC
CASSVHEGEGNEQFF
>TRBJ2-7|NA|TRBD2|TRBV5-8
TGTGCCAGCAGCCGAAGCGGGAGGGCCTACGAGCAGTACTTC
CASSRSGRAYEQYF
>TRBJ1-1|NA|NA|TRBV29-1
TGCAGCGTTGGGGGGGTCGGCGTGGGCACTGAAGCTTTCTTT
CSVGGVGVGTEAFF
>TRBJ2-1|NA|TRBD2|TRBV9
TGTGCCAGCAGCGGACAGCGGGGGGGTCTTTACAATGAGCAGTTCTTC
CASSGQRGGLYNEQFF
>TRBJ2-3|NA|TRBD2|TRBV4-1
TGCGCCAGCAGCCAACTCCGATATAGCGGGAGGGTTCAAGATACGCAGTATTTT
CASSQLRYSGRVQDTQYF
>TRBJ2-1|NA|NA|TRBV5-1
TGCGCCAGCAGCTTGGTCGTTGGCGGCGGACAAATCTACAATGAGCAGTTCTTC
CASSLVVGGGQIYNEQFF